Below, 22 T cell receptor beta chains from the same sample are listed, as sequenced in a study of T cell clonotyping in hematopoietic cell transplantation. Repertoires were generated with immunoSEQ multiplex PCR, while TCRdb's copy carries only in-frame clones and drops some. The top ten clones hold 1.6% of a sample with more than 65,000 clones, around 94% of them seen once. The source material was peripheral blood mononuclear cells. The receptors stem from a man in his forties or fifties in good health. Some clones in this sample may be carry-over from other donors' samples.

The chain couples TRBV9 to TRBJ2-2; the D gene could be TRBD1 or TRBD2 (5 bases each). This CDR3 is 13 amino acids long. Trimming cost V 2 bases and J 5 bases, with 7 bases left between them. Germline V gives CDR1 SGDLS, CDR2 YYNGEE. The CDR3 loop is CASSVGGTGELFF. CDR3 sequence (DNA): TGTGCCAGCAGCGTTGGGGGTACCGGGGAGCTGTTTTTT.

V and J are TRBV25-1 and TRBJ2-1; 16 bases match TRBD2. The germline CDR1 and CDR2 sequences are MGHDK and SYGVNS. Trimming took 4 bases from V and 10 from J; bases not matched to a gene: 10. CDR3 length: 17 amino acids. The chain's CDR3 is CASSAGTSGRAFGEQFF. The CDR3 DNA is TGTGCCAGCAGTGCTGGGACTAGCGGGAGGGCGTTCGGAGAGCAGTTCTTC.

The chain couples TRBV6-5 to TRBJ1-2; D uncertain. CDR1 and CDR2 from the germline V gene are MNHEY and SVGAGI. The CDR3 is 11 amino acids. V lost 6 bases and J lost 8, with 10 bases in between. The CDR3 sequence: CASRSGGGYTF. CDR3 nucleotides: TGTGCCAGCAGGAGTGGTGGGGGCTACACCTTC.

The V gene is TRBV2, the J gene TRBJ1-1; no reliable D call. The V gene lost 5 bases and the J gene lost 3 bases, with 7 bases spanning the gap. CDR1 SNHLY and CDR2 FYNNEI come from the germline V gene. CDR3 length: 12 amino acids. CDR3 nucleotides: TGTGCCAGCAGTATCGAGGACACTGAAGCTTTCTTT. Its protein product is CASSIEDTEAFF.

This sequence joins TRBV19 and TRBJ1-3, with 7 bases fitting TRBD1. V lost 7 bases, J lost 3 bases, and 6 bases stayed unmatched. The CDR3 consists of 14 residues. CDR1 LNHDA and CDR2 SQIVND come from the germline V gene (reference sequence). CDR3 bases: TGTGCCAGTAACCCGACAGGGTTTGGAAACACCATATATTTT. This gives the protein CASNPTGFGNTIYF.

This clone was seen more than once but under ten times. The J gene is TRBJ2-1, the V gene TRBV28; 8 nucleotides agree with TRBD2. V was pared by 5 bases and J by 7 bases, with 7 bases of the junction left unmatched. Germline V gene data show CDR1 as MDHEN and CDR2 as SYDVKM. The CDR3 contains 14 residues. The DNA for the CDR3 is TGTGCCAGCAGTGCTCGCCGCGGGAGGAATGAGCAGTTCTTC. The encoded protein is CASSARRGRNEQFF.

This rearrangement joins TRBV6-6 to TRBJ1-5; D unclear. V gave up 8 bases and J gave up 5 bases, with 13 bases separating them. The germline V gene encodes CDR1 MNHNY and CDR2 SVGAGI (reference sequence). CDR3 length equals 13 residues. DNA for the CDR3: TGTGCCAGCCGACAAGGGTGGGATCAGCCCCAGCATTTT. Protein sequence: CASRQGWDQPQHF.

V usage is TRBV7-8 and J usage is TRBJ2-2; D is undetermined. The germline V gene has CDR1 SGHVS and CDR2 FQNEAQ. Between the trimmed V and J ends, which lost 3 bases and 9 bases, there was a span of 14 bases. The CDR3 sequence is 14 residues long. This chain's CDR3 is CASSFAGSERELFF. In nucleotides, the CDR3 is TGTGCCAGCAGCTTCGCCGGGTCCGAAAGGGAGCTGTTTTTT. Using reference TRBV7-8 and TRBJ2-2 for the parts outside the CDR3, the full variable domain is GAGVSQSPRYKVAKRGQDVALRCDPISGHVSLFWYQQALGQGPEFLTYFQNEAQLDKSGLPSDRFFAERPEGSVSTLKIQRTQQEDSAVYLCASSFAGSERELFFGEGSRLTVL.

This clone was detected only once. The chain links TRBV9 to TRBJ2-7, with TRBD1 as a possible D gene (6 bases). The V gene's germline CDR1 is SGDLS and CDR2 YYNGEE. The CDR3 length is 14 residues. The V gene lost 3 bases and the J gene lost 3 bases, with 13 bases spanning the gap. CDR3 sequence: CASSAATGDYEQYF. The CDR3 nucleotides are TGTGCCAGCAGCGCCGCGACAGGAGACTACGAGCAGTACTTC.

The chain carries TRBV19 and TRBJ2-3; D uncertain. The V gene lost 5 bases and the J gene lost 3 bases, with 9 bases spanning the gap. This CDR3 spans 13 amino acids. The V gene's germline CDR1 is LNHDA and CDR2 SQIVND (reference sequence). The CDR3 nucleotides are TGTGCCAGTAGTGCTCTAGATACAGATACGCAGTATTTT. Amino acid sequence: CASSALDTDTQYF.

The count of this clone is one. The gene calls are TRBV6-1 and TRBJ2-5; D might be TRBD1 (5 bases). Germline values: CDR1 MNHNS, CDR2 SASEGT. V was cut by 2 bases and J by 4 bases, with 8 bases left in between. The CDR3 has 13 amino acids. The CDR3: CASSEQGGETQYF. CDR3 DNA sequence: TGTGCCAGCAGTGAACAGGGCGGAGAGACCCAGTACTTC.

The genes are TRBV4-2 and TRBJ2-3, with TRBD1 matching 9 bases. The CDR3 is 16 residues long. The germline V gene has CDR1 LGHNA and CDR2 YNFKEQ. After removal of 3 bases from V and 4 bases from J, the junction contained 8 bases not matched to a gene. The CDR3 bases are TGTGCCAGCAGCCAGGTACAGGGGGCAGGCGCAGATACGCAGTATTTT. Translated: CASSQVQGAGADTQYF.

The chain combines TRBV5-4 with TRBJ2-2; the D gene is possibly TRBD1 (7 bases). CDR3 length: 18 amino acids. Germline CDR1 reads SGHNT; CDR2 reads YYREEE (reference sequence). Trimming stripped 4 bases from V and 2 bases from J, with 21 bases between. The CDR3 loop is CASSARAGGPSNTGELFF. CDR3 sequence (DNA): TGTGCCAGCAGCGCGAGGGCAGGGGGGCCCAGCAACACCGGGGAGCTGTTTTTT.

The V call is TRBV9, the J call TRBJ2-7; possibly TRBD2 for D (7 bases). CDR1 SGDLS and CDR2 YYNGEE come from the germline V gene. Trimming removed 3 bases from V and 3 bases from J, with 19 bases in between. This CDR3 has 16 amino acids. CDR3 sequence (DNA): TGTGCCAGCAGCGAAGGAGGGGGGGGACCCCTCTACGAGCAGTACTTC. This translates into CASSEGGGGPLYEQYF.

The chain recombines TRBV7-6 with TRBJ2-1, with 13 bases that match TRBD2. This CDR3 spans 15 amino acids. V shed 3 bases, J shed 6 bases, and the junction held 2 bases outside the gene matches. Germline V gene data show CDR1 as SGHVS and CDR2 as FNYEAQ. The CDR3 coding sequence is TGTGCCAGCAGCTTTACTAGCGGGGGGGCCAATGAGCAGTTCTTC. Protein sequence: CASSFTSGGANEQFF.

V usage is TRBV4-1 and J usage is TRBJ1-1, with D unresolved. V was trimmed by 4 bases and J by 0 bases, leaving 12 bases between them. Germline assignment: CDR1 MGHRA and CDR2 YSYEKL. The CDR3 sequence is 15 residues long. In nucleotides, the CDR3 is TGCGCCAGCAGCCTTTCGGGTGGTATGAACACTGAAGCTTTCTTT. It translates to CASSLSGGMNTEAFF.

The J gene is TRBJ2-1, the V gene TRBV7-9; D unresolved. Trimming took off 5 bases at V and 0 bases at J, with 11 bases between the two ends. The CDR3 contains 15 residues. The V gene's germline CDR1 is SEHNR and CDR2 FQNEAQ (reference sequence). CDR3 region: CASSLVEFSYNEQFF. In DNA form, the CDR3 reads TGTGCCAGCAGCCTAGTGGAGTTCTCCTACAATGAGCAGTTCTTC.

J is TRBJ1-4 and V is TRBV28, with 8 positions matching TRBD1. V shed 6 bases, J shed 4 bases, and the junction held 13 bases outside the gene matches. Germline-derived CDR1 and CDR2 are MDHEN and SYDVKM. The CDR3 contains 17 residues. The CDR3 DNA follows: TGTGCCAGCAGCCCCGCGGCAGGGGGCGCGGGTAATGAAAAACTGTTTTTT. Encoded protein: CASSPAAGGAGNEKLFF.

The J gene is TRBJ2-7, the V gene TRBV28, with 11 bases aligning to TRBD2. CDR3 size: 15 residues. CDR1 and CDR2 (germline): MDHEN, SYDVKM. V was clipped by 6 bases and J by 1 base; unmatched bases: 5. CDR3: CASSQTSGTSYEQYF. The CDR3, as DNA: TGTGCCAGCAGCCAGACTAGCGGGACATCCTACGAGCAGTACTTC.

This clone showed up just once. This chain connects TRBV6-5 to TRBJ2-3, with a possible D match to TRBD2 (6 bases). CDR1 and CDR2 from the germline V gene are MNHEY and SVGAGI. Trimming pared 7 bases from V and 13 bases from J, leaving 24 bases between. The CDR3 runs to 14 residues. The CDR3 DNA reads TGTGCCAGCACTTCCGGGACTCCTTCATACGCGGAGTATTTT. Its protein product is CASTSGTPSYAEYF.

As regards this clone: One end of the junction does not line up with germline, which may come from a read error. This chain connects TRBV7-7 to TRBJ2-5; 11 bases are shared with TRBD2. CDR1 and CDR2 (germline): SSHAT, FNYEAQ (reference sequence). CDR3 length equals 16 residues. The CDR3 nucleotides are TGTGCTAGCAGCCGAGGCCGACTAGCGGGGTGGGAGACCCAGTACTTC. Translating it yields CASSRGRLAGWETQYF.

The chain carries TRBV14 and TRBJ1-2; 12 bases match TRBD1. CDR1 and CDR2 (germline): SGHDN, FVKESK. Trimming cost V 4 bases and J 7 bases; bases outside gene matches: 7. This CDR3 has 15 amino acids. The CDR3 DNA reads TGTGCCAGCAGCCTCGGGACAGGGGGCGCGGGTGGCTACACCTTC. Translation gives CASSLGTGGAGGYTF. The full variable domain, with the rest looked up from reference TRBV14 and TRBJ1-2, is EAGVTQFPSHSVIEKGQTVTLRCDPISGHDNLYWYRRVMGKEIKFLLHFVKESKQDESGMPNNRFLAERTGGTYSTLKVQPAELEDSGVYFCASSLGTGGAGGYTFGSGTRLTVV.